The clone carrying this TCR beta chain appeared a few times. Its antigen is still unknown. With a J-beta primer mix and a sample-barcoded 5' primer, a second PCR ran 7 to 11 cycles. TCRdb redid the calling of the 5' RACE reads with MiXCR, one entry per CDR3 protein. The sample holds 700,000 to 950,000 distinct CDR3 sequences, about 42% seen once. The sample originates from a study of blood T cells in healthy people across ages. Per germline, CDR1 MNHEY and CDR2 SVGAGI. The CDR3 has 14 residues. V lost 4 bases and J lost 5; bases outside the gene matches: 4. Study-wide points: The long-lived group displayed more naive CD4+ cells, plus higher diversity, than the aged donors did.

Peripheral blood samples of 9 to 10 milliliters were drawn from each donor. Total RNA, at least 5 micrograms per sample, was extracted from PBMCs. The sample was blood. The genes are TRBV6-5 and TRBJ2-5; TRBD2 agrees at 10 bases. This sequence originates from a woman aged 55-69 years in good health. This CDR3 reads CASSWGLAQETQYF. The CDR3 DNA reads TGTGCCAGCAGTTGGGGACTAGCGCAGGAGACCCAGTACTTC.